This T cell receptor (beta chain) was identified during a study of blood T cell repertoires in COVID-19. Study overall: There were acute and convalescent COVID-19 samples, and they came from the United States, Italy and Spain.

Sequencing was performed with immunoSEQ multiplex PCR; in TCRdb, only in-frame clones are kept and a portion is missing. This table has under 300,000 clones, approximately 90% appearing once. The sample holds one count of this clone. V was clipped by 5 bases and J by 2 bases, with 7 bases between them. CDR1 and CDR2 from the germline V gene are SEHNR and FQNEAQ (reference sequence). The CDR3 totals 14 residues. Sequenced input: peripheral blood. The clonotype comes from a woman aged 40 to 50 with acute or convalescent COVID-19. The gene calls are TRBV7-9 and TRBJ1-6; D is undetermined. The CDR3 loop reads CASSPTAYNSPLHF. The CDR3 coding sequence is TGTGCCAGCAGCCCCACGGCCTATAATTCACCCCTCCACTTT.